This TCR beta chain comes out of a study of cytomegalovirus exposure and HLA in healthy donors. Trimming shortened V by 5 bases and J by 0 bases, and 7 bases separated the two germline ends. Germline V gives CDR1 SNHLY, CDR2 FYNNEI. The CDR3 sequence is 13 residues long. PCR employed 60 Vbeta and 13 Jbeta primers. Produced via immunoSEQ multiplex PCR; TCRdb's table is partial and in-frame only. The table lists approximately 130,000 clones, about two thirds of them singletons. This clone was seen a handful of times. Its antigen remains unknown. Study-level findings and limits: For most TCR sequences rarity was the rule, although some public TCRs occurred in many donors. As a later analysis showed, several of the most significant clusters appeared to be linked to common viral pathogens. Relative to equally common others, HLA-associated TCR beta chains showed greater clonal expansion in a later analysis. In a later analysis, productive TCRs from donors in an Asian-associated ancestry cluster reportedly carried fewer N-insertions than the cohort mean.

The receptor was derived from a man aged 50 or older in good health and CMV-seropositive. Sequencing was carried out using PBMCs. The chain combines TRBV2 with TRBJ1-2; D gene uncertain. The CDR3 protein is CASSKDTNYGYTF. The CDR3, as DNA: TGTGCCAGCAGTAAAGATACTAACTATGGCTACACCTTC.